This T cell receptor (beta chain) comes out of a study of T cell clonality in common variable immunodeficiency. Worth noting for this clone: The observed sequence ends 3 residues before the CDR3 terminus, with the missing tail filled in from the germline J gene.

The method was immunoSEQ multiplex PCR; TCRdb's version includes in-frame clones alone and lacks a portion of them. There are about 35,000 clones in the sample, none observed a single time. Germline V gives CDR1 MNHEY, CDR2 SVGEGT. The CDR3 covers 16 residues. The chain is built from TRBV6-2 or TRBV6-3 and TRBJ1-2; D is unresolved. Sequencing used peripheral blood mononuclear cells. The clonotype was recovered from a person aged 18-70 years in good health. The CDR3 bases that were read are TGTGCCAGCAGTCCCTTTACTAGCGACCCCTCGGATACC. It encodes CASSPFTSDPSDT. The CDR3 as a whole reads CASSPFTSDPSDTYTF.